This T cell receptor beta chain appears in the sequencing data of a study of T cells after yellow fever vaccination. Study findings and constraints: Weaker, the secondary response peaked sooner, at day 5 versus 15. Most primary-vaccination clones reappeared after the booster (about 95% CD4, around 88% CD8).

The V segment lost 5 bases and the J segment 0 bases; nucleotides outside the gene matches: 3. This CDR3 has 17 residues. CDR1 and CDR2 (germline): MDHEN, SYDVKM. TCRdb reprocessed the 5' RACE reads via MiXCR and lists one record per CDR3 protein. This table has under 100,000 distinct CDR3 sequences, approximately 5.5% appearing once. The table lists this clonotype with a few counts. The antigen remains undetermined. Material: CD8+ T cells sorted from PBMCs, obtained 10 days after the yellow fever booster vaccination. The chain employs TRBV28 and TRBJ2-6; the match to TRBD1 covers 11 bases. This sequence was found in a man aged 18-30 years who received the YFV17D yellow fever vaccine. The CDR3 bases are TGTGCCAGCAGTACCGGGACAGGGGGCTCTGGGGCCAACGTCCTGACTTTC. It specifies CASSTGTGGSGANVLTF.